This TCR beta chain was sequenced in a study of cytomegalovirus exposure and HLA in healthy donors. Donors in the study were healthy people who gave bone marrow. Both 60 Vbeta primers and 13 Jbeta primers went into the PCR. Generated by immunoSEQ multiplex PCR, the TCRdb table keeps only in-frame clones and is missing some. The sample records approximately 100,000 clones, around four fifths being singletons. CDR1 and CDR2 (germline): WSHSY, SAAADI. The CDR3 has 15 residues. V was pared by 4 bases and J by 3 bases, with 7 bases of the junction left unmatched. This TCR derives from a middle-aged woman in good health and CMV-seropositive. The V gene is TRBV10-2, the J gene TRBJ1-1; 8 nucleotides match TRBD1. Sequencing was performed on PBMCs. CDR3 sequence: CASSVNAGGYTEAFF. The DNA of the CDR3 is TGCGCCAGCAGTGTAAACGCAGGGGGCTACACTGAAGCTTTCTTT.